Listed below are T cell receptor beta chains from one sample, sequenced in a study of control samples from healthy donors and cancer patients. This table comes from immunoSEQ multiplex PCR, and its TCRdb copy is limited to in-frame clones, with some not included. The repertoire holds about 120,000 clones, with roughly 90% as singletons. Sequenced sample: blood. These receptors were obtained from a woman aged 50 to 65 in good health. The CDR3 runs from the conserved cysteine through the conserved F or W. D genes are given only for firm matches. Clone size is given for some rows only: seen once, a few or many times, or a class if the clone is expanded.

size: NA
D: TRBD2
J: TRBJ2-3
V: TRBV6-2/TRBV6-3
DNA: TGTGCCAGCAGTTATGATGGCGGGAGGGGCCCAGATACGCAGTATTTT
CDR3: CASSYDGGRGPDTQYF

size: NA
D: NA
J: TRBJ2-7
V: TRBV6-5
DNA: TGTGCCGGCCAAAGCTCCTACGAGCAGTACTTC
CDR3: CAGQSSYEQYF

size: NA
D: NA
J: TRBJ2-1
V: TRBV7-6
DNA: TGTGCCAGCAGCTTAGGAGGTGCGGGGTTGGGGCATGAGCAGTTCTTC
CDR3: CASSLGGAGLGHEQFF

size: NA
D: TRBD2
J: TRBJ2-5
V: TRBV3-1/TRBV3-2
DNA: TGTGCCAGCAGCCAACTGGTGACTAGCGGAGTGAGGACCCAGTACTTC
CDR3: CASSQLVTSGVRTQYF

size: NA
D: TRBD1
J: TRBJ2-7
V: TRBV28
DNA: TGTGCCAGCAGTTTATCTTGGACAGGGAGTTACGAGCAGTACTTC
CDR3: CASSLSWTGSYEQYF

size: once
D: NA
J: TRBJ1-3
V: TRBV30
DNA: TGTGCCTGCTTAAGGGACACCATATATTTT
CDR3: CACLRDTIYF

size: NA
D: TRBD2
J: TRBJ2-7
V: TRBV5-6
DNA: TGTGCCAGCAGCCTATCGATCGGGGGGACCTCCTACGAGCAGTACTTC
CDR3: CASSLSIGGTSYEQYF

size: NA
D: TRBD2
J: TRBJ2-5
V: TRBV30
DNA: TGTGCCTGGGACCAGACTAGCGGGGGGGCAGGGAAGACCCAGTACTTC
CDR3: CAWDQTSGGAGKTQYF

size: once
D: TRBD1
J: TRBJ2-7
V: TRBV7-9
DNA: TGTGCCAGCAGCTTAGCGCGGTCTTCCACGACAGGGGATCTATACGAGCAGTACTTC
CDR3: CASSLARSSTTGDLYEQYF

size: NA
D: NA
J: TRBJ2-7
V: TRBV7-9
DNA: TGTGCCAGCAGCTTACAAATAACAGCTGCCCACGAGCAGTACTTC
CDR3: CASSLQITAAHEQYF

size: NA
D: NA
J: TRBJ1-1
V: TRBV25-1
DNA: TGTGCCAGCAGTGAGCGTAGGAACACTGAAGCTTTCTTT
CDR3: CASSERRNTEAFF

size: NA
D: NA
J: TRBJ2-3
V: TRBV16
DNA: TGTGCCAGCAGCCAATATGAAAGGGCTGCAGATACGCAGTATTTT
CDR3: CASSQYERAADTQYF

size: NA
D: NA
J: TRBJ1-1
V: TRBV25-1
DNA: TGTGCCAGCATTGGGGTACAGGGACCCACTGAAGCTTTCTTT
CDR3: CASIGVQGPTEAFF

size: NA
D: NA
J: TRBJ1-2
V: TRBV7-8
DNA: TGTGCCAGCAGCTTAGGGGGGCCCAACTATGGCTACACCTTC
CDR3: CASSLGGPNYGYTF

size: NA
D: TRBD2
J: TRBJ2-5
V: TRBV6-1
DNA: TGTGCCAGCAGTGCACTAGCGGGGGGGCGGAGGGGGGAGACCCAGTACTTC
CDR3: CASSALAGGRRGETQYF

size: NA
D: TRBD1
J: TRBJ1-1
V: TRBV6-6
DNA: TGTGCCAGCAGTTACGACAGGGGGCTGAAGGGCACTGAAGCTTTCTTT
CDR3: CASSYDRGLKGTEAFF

size: NA
D: NA
J: TRBJ2-2
V: TRBV19
DNA: TGTGCCAGTAGGGGGGGTGACGCGAACACCGGGGAGCTGTTTTTT
CDR3: CASRGGDANTGELFF

size: NA
D: NA
J: TRBJ2-7
V: TRBV28
DNA: TGTGCCAGCAGTGACAACCGGGACACCTACGAGCAGTACTTC
CDR3: CASSDNRDTYEQYF

size: NA
D: NA
J: TRBJ2-1
V: TRBV5-1
DNA: TGCGCCAGCAGCCCTCGGGTAGCGGAGGGGAATGAGCAGTTCTTC
CDR3: CASSPRVAEGNEQFF

size: NA
D: NA
J: TRBJ2-3
V: TRBV6-1
DNA: TGTGCCAGCAGTGAAGGGACGGCCAGAACAGATACGCAGTATTTT
CDR3: CASSEGTARTDTQYF

size: NA
D: TRBD1
J: TRBJ2-5
V: TRBV5-6
DNA: TGTGCCAGCAGTCGTCCGGGACAGAGTATTCGGTGGGGGACCCAGTACTTC
CDR3: CASSRPGQSIRWGTQYF

size: NA
D: NA
J: TRBJ1-1
V: TRBV2
DNA: TGTGCCAGCACCAGAGACCTAACCGGGACATTAATGAACACTGAAGCTTTCTTT
CDR3: CASTRDLTGTLMNTEAFF

size: NA
D: TRBD1
J: TRBJ1-2
V: TRBV5-1
DNA: TGCGCCAGCAGCGAGCCCGGGACAGGGGGGAATGGCTACACCTTC
CDR3: CASSEPGTGGNGYTF

size: NA
D: NA
J: TRBJ2-3
V: TRBV11-2
DNA: TGTGCCAGCAGCCCGTCGGGCGGGTTCTTAGATACGCAGTATTTT
CDR3: CASSPSGGFLDTQYF

size: NA
D: TRBD2
J: TRBJ2-1
V: TRBV19
DNA: TGTGCCAGTAGTAAACTAGCGGGGAGCTCCTACAATGAGCAGTTCTTC
CDR3: CASSKLAGSSYNEQFF

size: NA
D: TRBD1
J: TRBJ2-1
V: TRBV11-2
DNA: TGTGCCAGCATCCTACCAGGACAGGGCCACCCGAGCTCCTACAATGAGCAGTTCTTC
CDR3: CASILPGQGHPSSYNEQFF

size: NA
D: NA
J: TRBJ2-1
V: TRBV5-8
DNA: TGTGCCAGCAGGGTCAAGAATGAGCAGTTCTTC
CDR3: CASRVKNEQFF

size: NA
D: NA
J: TRBJ1-1
V: TRBV2
DNA: TGTGCCAGCAATACGAAAGGATACGGGAACACTGAAGCTTTCTTT
CDR3: CASNTKGYGNTEAFF

size: NA
D: TRBD2
J: TRBJ2-3
V: TRBV5-1
DNA: TGCGCCAGCAGCTTGCGCTCGGGACTAGCGGGAGGCCACATCACAGATACGCAGTATTTT
CDR3: CASSLRSGLAGGHITDTQYF

size: NA
D: NA
J: TRBJ1-2
V: TRBV29-1
DNA: TGCAGCGTTGAATGGCAGGGGAACTATGGCTACACCTTC
CDR3: CSVEWQGNYGYTF

size: NA
D: NA
J: TRBJ1-1
V: TRBV11-2
DNA: TGTGCCAGCAGCTTAGATAGGCGGGGGACTGAAGCTTTCTTT
CDR3: CASSLDRRGTEAFF

size: NA
D: NA
J: TRBJ2-5
V: TRBV15
DNA: TGTGCCACCAGCAGAGGGGCCAGGGGGGTTCAAGAGACCCAGTACTTC
CDR3: CATSRGARGVQETQYF

size: NA
D: TRBD1
J: TRBJ2-7
V: TRBV13
DNA: TGTGCCAGCAGCATCCCCCCGGGACAGGGGCTATACGAGCAGTACTTC
CDR3: CASSIPPGQGLYEQYF

size: NA
D: NA
J: TRBJ2-3
V: TRBV7-9
DNA: TGTGCCAGCAGCCACAAAGAAAGTGGCGGTCCGCAGTATTTT
CDR3: CASSHKESGGPQYF

size: few
D: NA
J: TRBJ1-6
V: TRBV6-5
DNA: TGTGCCAGCAGACCGGGACTTAATTCACCCCTCCACTTT
CDR3: CASRPGLNSPLHF

size: NA
D: NA
J: TRBJ2-3
V: TRBV6-4
DNA: TGTGCCAGCAGTGACTCCGGGGGCCGGAGAGATACGCAGTATTTT
CDR3: CASSDSGGRRDTQYF

size: NA
D: TRBD1
J: TRBJ2-3
V: TRBV24-1
DNA: TGTGCCACCAGTGACCCCTCCGGGACAGGCACAGATACGCAGTATTTT
CDR3: CATSDPSGTGTDTQYF

size: NA
D: TRBD2
J: TRBJ2-1
V: TRBV3-1/TRBV3-2
DNA: TGTGCCAGCAGCCAACCCGCAGCGGGGGGGATGAGGGGTGAGCAGTTCTTC
CDR3: CASSQPAAGGMRGEQFF

size: NA
D: NA
J: TRBJ2-3
V: TRBV13
DNA: TGTGCCAGCAGCTTAGAGGGAAGGACAGATACGCAGTATTTT
CDR3: CASSLEGRTDTQYF

size: NA
D: NA
J: TRBJ2-3
V: TRBV5-1
DNA: TGCGCCAGCAGCCCGGGGTGGACGAGATCGGGCACAGATACGCAGTATTTT
CDR3: CASSPGWTRSGTDTQYF